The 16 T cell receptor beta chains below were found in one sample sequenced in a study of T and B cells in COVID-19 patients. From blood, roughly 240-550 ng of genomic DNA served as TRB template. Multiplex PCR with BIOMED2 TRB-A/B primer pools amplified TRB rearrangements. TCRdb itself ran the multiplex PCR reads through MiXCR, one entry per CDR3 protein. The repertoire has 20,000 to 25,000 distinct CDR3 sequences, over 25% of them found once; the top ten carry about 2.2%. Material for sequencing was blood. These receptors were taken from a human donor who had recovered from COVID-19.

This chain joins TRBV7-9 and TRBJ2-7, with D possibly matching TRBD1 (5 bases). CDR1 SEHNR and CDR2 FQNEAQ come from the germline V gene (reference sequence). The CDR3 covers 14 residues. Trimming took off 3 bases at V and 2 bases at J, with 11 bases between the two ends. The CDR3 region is CASSLGLPPYEQYF. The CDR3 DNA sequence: TGTGCCAGCAGCTTGGGGCTGCCCCCCTACGAGCAGTACTTC. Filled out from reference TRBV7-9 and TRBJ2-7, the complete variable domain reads DTGVSQNPRHKITKRGQNVTFRCDPISEHNRLYWYRQTLGQGPEFLTYFQNEAQLEKSRLLSDRFSAERPKGSFSTLEIQRTEQGDSAMYLCASSLGLPPYEQYFGPGTRLTVT.

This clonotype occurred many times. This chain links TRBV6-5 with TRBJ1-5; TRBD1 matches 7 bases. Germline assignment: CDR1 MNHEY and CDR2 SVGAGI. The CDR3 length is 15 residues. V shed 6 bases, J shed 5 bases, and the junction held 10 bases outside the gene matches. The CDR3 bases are TGTGCCAGCAGGTCAGGGGGATCTACGTATCAGCCCCAGCATTTT. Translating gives CASRSGGSTYQPQHF.

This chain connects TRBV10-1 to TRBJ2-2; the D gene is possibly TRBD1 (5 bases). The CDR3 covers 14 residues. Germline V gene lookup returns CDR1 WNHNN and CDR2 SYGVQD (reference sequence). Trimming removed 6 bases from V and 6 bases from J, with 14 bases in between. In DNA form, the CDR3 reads TGCGCCAGCAGGGGGCAGGGTAGGGCCGGGGAGCTGTTTTTT. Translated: CASRGQGRAGELFF.

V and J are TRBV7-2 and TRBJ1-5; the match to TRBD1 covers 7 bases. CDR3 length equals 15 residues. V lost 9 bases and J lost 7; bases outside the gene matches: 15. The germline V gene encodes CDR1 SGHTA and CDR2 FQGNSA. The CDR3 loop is CARSPGRDRTQPQHF. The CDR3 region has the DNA TGTGCCAGAAGCCCGGGCCGGGACAGAACACAGCCCCAGCATTTT.

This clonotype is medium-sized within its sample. The CDR3 nucleotides are TGTGCCAGTAGTATGGGCGGGACGGAGACCCAGTACTTC. Its protein is CASSMGGTETQYF. V is TRBV19 and J is TRBJ2-5; D may be TRBD2 (6 bases). V lost 3 bases to trimming and J lost 5 bases, with 10 bases between them. This CDR3 has 13 residues. Germline loops: CDR1 LNHDA, CDR2 SQIVND (reference sequence).

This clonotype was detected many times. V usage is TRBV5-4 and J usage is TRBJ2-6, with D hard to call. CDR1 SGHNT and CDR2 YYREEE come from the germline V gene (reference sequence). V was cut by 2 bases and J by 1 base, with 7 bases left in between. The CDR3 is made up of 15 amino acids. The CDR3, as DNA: TGTGCCAGCAGCTTTGATGCGTCTGGGGCCAACGTCCTGACTTTC. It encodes CASSFDASGANVLTF.

The CDR3 region is CASGTSGGYSTDTQYF. The CDR3 nucleotides are TGTGCCAGCGGGACTAGCGGGGGATATAGCACAGATACGCAGTATTTT. The chain employs TRBV6-6 and TRBJ2-3; the match to TRBD2 covers 14 bases. This CDR3 has 16 amino acids. Germline CDR1 reads MNHNY; CDR2 reads SVGAGI (reference sequence). Trimming took 8 bases from V and 0 from J; bases not matched to a gene: 4.

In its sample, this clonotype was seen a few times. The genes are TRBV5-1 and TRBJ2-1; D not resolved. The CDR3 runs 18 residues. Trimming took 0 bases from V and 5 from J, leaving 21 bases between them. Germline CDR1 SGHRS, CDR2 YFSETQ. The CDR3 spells CASSLATNSRQPDNEQFF. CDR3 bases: TGCGCCAGCAGCTTGGCCACCAACTCGCGGCAGCCGGACAATGAGCAGTTCTTC.

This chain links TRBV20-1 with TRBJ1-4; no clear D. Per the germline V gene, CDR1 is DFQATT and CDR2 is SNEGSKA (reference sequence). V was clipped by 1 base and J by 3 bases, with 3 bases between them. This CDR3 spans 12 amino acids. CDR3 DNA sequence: TGCAGTGCTAGAGGGCCTAATGAAAAACTGTTTTTT. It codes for CSARGPNEKLFF.

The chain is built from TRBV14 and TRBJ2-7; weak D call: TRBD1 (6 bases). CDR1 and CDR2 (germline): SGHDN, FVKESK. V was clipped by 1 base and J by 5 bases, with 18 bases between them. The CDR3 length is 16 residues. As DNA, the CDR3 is TGTGCCAGCAGCCAAGCAAACCGGGTCAGGGGCGACGAGCAGTACTTC. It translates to CASSQANRVRGDEQYF.

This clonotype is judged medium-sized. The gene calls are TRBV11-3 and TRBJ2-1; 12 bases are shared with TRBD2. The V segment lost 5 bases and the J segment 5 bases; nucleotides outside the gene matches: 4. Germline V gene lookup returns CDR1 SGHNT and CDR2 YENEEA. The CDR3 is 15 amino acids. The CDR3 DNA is TGTGCCAGCAGCCATCGACTAGCGGGGGACAATGAGCAGTTCTTC. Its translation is CASSHRLAGDNEQFF.

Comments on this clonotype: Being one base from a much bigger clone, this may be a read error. The CDR3 sequence: CATSDQGTETYNEQYF. In nucleotides, the CDR3 is TGTGCCACCAGTGACCAAGGGACAGAGACTTACAATGAGCAGTACTTC. This rearrangement joins TRBV24-1 to TRBJ2-7, with 7 bases lining up with TRBD1. This CDR3 comprises 16 residues. With V trimmed by 4 bases and J by 7 bases, 15 bases remained unmatched. The germline CDR1 and CDR2 sequences are KGHDR and SFDVKD.

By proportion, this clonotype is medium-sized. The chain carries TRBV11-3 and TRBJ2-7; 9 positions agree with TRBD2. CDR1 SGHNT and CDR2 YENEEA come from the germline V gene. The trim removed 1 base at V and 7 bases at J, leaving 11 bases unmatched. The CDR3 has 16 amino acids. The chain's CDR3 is CASSLGLTGTSSEQYF. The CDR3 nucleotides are TGTGCCAGCAGCTTAGGACTAACCGGGACTAGCTCTGAGCAGTACTTC.

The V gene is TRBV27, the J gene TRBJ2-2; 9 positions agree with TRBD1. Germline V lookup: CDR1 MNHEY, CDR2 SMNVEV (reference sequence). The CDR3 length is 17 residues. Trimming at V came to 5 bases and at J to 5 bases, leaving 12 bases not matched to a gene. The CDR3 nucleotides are TGTGCCAGCAGTACACAACAGGGGGCTTGGAAAACCGGGGAGCTGTTTTTT. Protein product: CASSTQQGAWKTGELFF.

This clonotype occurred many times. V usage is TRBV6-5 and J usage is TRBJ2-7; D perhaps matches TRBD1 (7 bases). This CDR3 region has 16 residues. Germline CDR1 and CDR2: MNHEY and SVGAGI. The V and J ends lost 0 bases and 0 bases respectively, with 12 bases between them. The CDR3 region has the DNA TGTGCCAGCAGTTACTCGACGCAGGGGGGCTCCTACGAGCAGTACTTC. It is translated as CASSYSTQGGSYEQYF.

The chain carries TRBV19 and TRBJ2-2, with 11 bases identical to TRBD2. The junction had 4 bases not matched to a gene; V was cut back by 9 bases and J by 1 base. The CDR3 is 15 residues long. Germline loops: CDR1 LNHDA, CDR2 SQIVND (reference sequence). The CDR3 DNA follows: TGTGCCAGCTCCGGACTAGCGGGGAACACCGGGGAGCTGTTTTTT. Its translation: CASSGLAGNTGELFF.